This T cell receptor beta chain was sequenced during a study of cytomegalovirus exposure and HLA in healthy donors. Study in general: Earlier, 100 million to 120 million unique TCR beta sequences were recovered from around 190 million T cells by an analysis. Study-wide findings and caveats: A prior analysis recorded that most TCR beta V segments were productive about 90% or about 30% of the time.

CDR1 is MNHEY, CDR2 SVGAGI, per germline. V lost 2 bases and J lost 4, with 14 bases in between. The CDR3 has 15 amino acids. It was with 60 Vbeta and 13 Jbeta primers that the PCR ran. Profiling relied on immunoSEQ multiplex PCR, and the TCRdb table lists in-frame clones only, not all of them. This table holds about 190,000 clones, around 83% found once. Notes on this clone: Its antigen is not known.

Specimen: PBMCs. The genes are TRBV6-5 and TRBJ1-2; D is unresolved. The sequence was obtained from a man aged 40-55 years in good health and CMV-seropositive. CDR3 protein: CASSYGRGKSYGYTF. In nucleotides, the CDR3 is TGTGCCAGCAGTTACGGGCGGGGAAAAAGCTATGGCTACACCTTC.